This TCR beta chain emerged from a study of CD8+ T cells in alopecia areata. Findings and limits, study-wide: Patients shared TCRs less clearly than mice did, possibly for HLA-related reasons. Among the cells sequenced in scalp samples are also the resident alphabeta T cells of normal skin. Compared with normal scalp, lesional scalp had higher clonality and more expanded CD8+ clones.

In germline, CDR1 is SQVTM, CDR2 ANQGSEA. The CDR3 loop spans 15 amino acids. V was clipped by 6 bases and J by 2 bases; unmatched bases: 7. Extracted RNA was reverse transcribed, and the resulting cDNA served as sequencing template. The protocol was immunoSEQ multiplex PCR, while the TCRdb copy is restricted to in-frame clones and leaves out a portion. Of some 110,000 clones listed, roughly 68% were seen once; the top ten hold roughly 2.8%. To note about this clone: Its antigen is undetermined.

Investigators sorted PBMCs to obtain both CD4+ and CD8+ T cells. The chain employs TRBV29-1 and TRBJ2-7; 13 bases match TRBD2. Sequenced input: CD4+ T cells sorted from blood. The clonotype comes from a human donor in good health. The CDR3 region is CSVRGTSGDTYEQYF. DNA for the CDR3: TGCAGCGTCCGCGGGACTAGCGGGGACACCTACGAGCAGTACTTC.